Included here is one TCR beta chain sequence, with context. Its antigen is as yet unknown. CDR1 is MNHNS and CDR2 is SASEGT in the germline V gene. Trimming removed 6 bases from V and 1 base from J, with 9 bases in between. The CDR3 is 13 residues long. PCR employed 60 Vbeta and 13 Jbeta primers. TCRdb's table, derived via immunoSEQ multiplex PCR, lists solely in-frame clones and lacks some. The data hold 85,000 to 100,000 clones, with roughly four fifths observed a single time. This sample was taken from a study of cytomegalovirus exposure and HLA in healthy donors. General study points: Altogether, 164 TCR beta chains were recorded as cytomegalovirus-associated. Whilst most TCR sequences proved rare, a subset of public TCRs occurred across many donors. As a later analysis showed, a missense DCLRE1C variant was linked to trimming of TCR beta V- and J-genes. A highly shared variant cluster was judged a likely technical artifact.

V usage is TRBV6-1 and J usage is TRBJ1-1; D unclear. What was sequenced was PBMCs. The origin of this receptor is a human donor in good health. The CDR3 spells CASSKTANTEAFF. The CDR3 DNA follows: TGTGCCAGCAGCAAAACAGCGAACACTGAAGCTTTCTTT.